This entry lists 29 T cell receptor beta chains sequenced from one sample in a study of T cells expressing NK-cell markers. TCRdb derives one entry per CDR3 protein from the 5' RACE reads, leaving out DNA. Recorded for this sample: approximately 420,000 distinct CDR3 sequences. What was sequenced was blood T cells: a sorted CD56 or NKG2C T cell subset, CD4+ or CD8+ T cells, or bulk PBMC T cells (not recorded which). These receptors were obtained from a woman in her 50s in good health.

CDR3 amino acids: CASSEGTTNTDTQYF. V and J are TRBV9 and TRBJ2-3; TCRdb picks TRBD2, but there is no DNA to check that call. The CDR3 loop spans 15 amino acids. Per the germline V gene, CDR1 is SGDLS and CDR2 is YYNGEE.

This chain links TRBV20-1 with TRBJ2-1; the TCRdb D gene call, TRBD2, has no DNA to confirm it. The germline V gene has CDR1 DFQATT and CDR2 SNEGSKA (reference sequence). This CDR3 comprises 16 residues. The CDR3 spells CSASSGRLAGAREQFF.

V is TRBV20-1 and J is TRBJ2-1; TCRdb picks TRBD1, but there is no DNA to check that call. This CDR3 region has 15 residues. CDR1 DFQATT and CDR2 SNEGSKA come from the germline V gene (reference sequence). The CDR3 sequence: CSARPWDNRNNEQFF.

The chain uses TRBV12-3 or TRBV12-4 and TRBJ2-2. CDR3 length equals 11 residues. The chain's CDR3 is CASGFTGELFF.

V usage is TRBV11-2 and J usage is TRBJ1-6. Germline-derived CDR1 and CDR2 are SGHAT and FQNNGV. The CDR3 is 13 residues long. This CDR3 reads CASSLVGNSPLHF. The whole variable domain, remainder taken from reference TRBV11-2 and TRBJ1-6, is EAGVAQSPRYKIIEKRQSVAFWCNPISGHATLYWYQQILGQGPKLLIQFQNNGVVDDSQLPKDRFSAERLKGVDSTLKIQPAKLEDSAVYLCASSLVGNSPLHFGNGTRLTVT.

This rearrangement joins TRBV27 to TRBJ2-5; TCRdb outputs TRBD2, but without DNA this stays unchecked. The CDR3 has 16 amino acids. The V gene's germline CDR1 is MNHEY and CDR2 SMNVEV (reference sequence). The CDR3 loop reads CASSSDLGAYQETQYF.

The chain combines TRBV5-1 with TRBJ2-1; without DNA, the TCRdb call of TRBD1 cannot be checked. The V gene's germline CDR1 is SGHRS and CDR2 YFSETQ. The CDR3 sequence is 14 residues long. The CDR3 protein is CASSSSGMRNEQFF. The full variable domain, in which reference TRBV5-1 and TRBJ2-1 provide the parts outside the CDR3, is KAGVTQTPRYLIKTRGQQVTLSCSPISGHRSVSWYQQTPGQGLQFLFEYFSETQRNKGNFPGRFSGRQFSNSRSEMNVSTLELGDSALYLCASSSSGMRNEQFFGPGTRLTVL.

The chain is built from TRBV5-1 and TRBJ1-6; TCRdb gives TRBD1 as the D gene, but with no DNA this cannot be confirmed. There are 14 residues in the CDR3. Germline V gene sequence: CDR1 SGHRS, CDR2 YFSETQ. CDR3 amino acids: CASSLFGGPSPLHF.

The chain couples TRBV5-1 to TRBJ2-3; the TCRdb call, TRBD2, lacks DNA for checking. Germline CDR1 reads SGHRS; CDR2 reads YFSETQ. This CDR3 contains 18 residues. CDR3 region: CASSPGLAGGFGTDTQYF.

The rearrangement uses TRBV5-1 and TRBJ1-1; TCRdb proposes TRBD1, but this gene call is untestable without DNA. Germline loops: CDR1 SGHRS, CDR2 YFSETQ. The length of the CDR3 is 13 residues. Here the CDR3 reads CASSFTGLAEAFF.

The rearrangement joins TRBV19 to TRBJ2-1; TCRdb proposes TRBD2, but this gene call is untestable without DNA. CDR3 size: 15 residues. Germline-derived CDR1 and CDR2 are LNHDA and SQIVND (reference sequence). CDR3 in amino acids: CATSPAAYSYNEQFF.

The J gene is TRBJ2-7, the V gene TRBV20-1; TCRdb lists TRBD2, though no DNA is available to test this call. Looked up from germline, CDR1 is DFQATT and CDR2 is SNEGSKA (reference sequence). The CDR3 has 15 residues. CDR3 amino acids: CSARDPLASDYEQYF.

CDR3 sequence: CSVGISLGELFF. V gene TRBV29-1 combines with J gene TRBJ2-2; TCRdb's D call of TRBD2 is untestable without DNA. Per the germline V gene, CDR1 is SQVTM and CDR2 is ANQGSEA. This CDR3 contains 12 residues.

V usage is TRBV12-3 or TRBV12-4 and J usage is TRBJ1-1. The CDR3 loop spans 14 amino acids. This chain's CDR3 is CASSFLLVNTEAFF.

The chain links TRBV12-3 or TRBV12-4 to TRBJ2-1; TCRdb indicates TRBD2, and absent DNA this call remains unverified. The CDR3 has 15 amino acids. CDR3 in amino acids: CASSVGTSGFNEQFF.

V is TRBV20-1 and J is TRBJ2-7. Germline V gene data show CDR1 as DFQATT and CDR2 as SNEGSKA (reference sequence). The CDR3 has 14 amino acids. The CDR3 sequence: CSARDRGSTYEQYF.

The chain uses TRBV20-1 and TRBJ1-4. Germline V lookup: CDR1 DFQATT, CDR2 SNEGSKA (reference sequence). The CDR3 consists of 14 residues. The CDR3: CSARAFQGGEKLFF.

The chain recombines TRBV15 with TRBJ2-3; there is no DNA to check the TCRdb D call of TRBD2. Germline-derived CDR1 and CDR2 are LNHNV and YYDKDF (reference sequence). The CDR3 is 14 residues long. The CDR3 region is CATSRDKEVDTQYF. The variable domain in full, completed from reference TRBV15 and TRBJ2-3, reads DAMVIQNPRYQVTQFGKPVTLSCSQTLNHNVMYWYQQKSSQAPKLLFHYYDKDFNNEADTPDNFQSRRPNTSFCFLDIRSPGLGDTAMYLCATSRDKEVDTQYFGPGTRLTVL.

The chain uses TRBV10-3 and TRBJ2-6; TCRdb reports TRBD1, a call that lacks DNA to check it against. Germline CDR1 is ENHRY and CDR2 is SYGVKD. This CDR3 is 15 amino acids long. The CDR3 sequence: CAISGRGTGANVLTF.

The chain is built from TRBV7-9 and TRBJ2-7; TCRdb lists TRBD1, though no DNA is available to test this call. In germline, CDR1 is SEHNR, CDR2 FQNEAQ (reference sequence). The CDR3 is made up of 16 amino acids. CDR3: CASSRRADRDQNEQYF. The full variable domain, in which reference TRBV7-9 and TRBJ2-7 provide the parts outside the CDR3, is DTGVSQNPRHKITKRGQNVTFRCDPISEHNRLYWYRQTLGQGPEFLTYFQNEAQLEKSRLLSDRFSAERPKGSFSTLEIQRTEQGDSAMYLCASSRRADRDQNEQYFGPGTRLTVT.

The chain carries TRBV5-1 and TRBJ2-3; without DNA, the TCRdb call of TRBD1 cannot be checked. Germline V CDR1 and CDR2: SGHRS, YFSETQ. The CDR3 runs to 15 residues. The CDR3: CASSSTGTSADTQYF.

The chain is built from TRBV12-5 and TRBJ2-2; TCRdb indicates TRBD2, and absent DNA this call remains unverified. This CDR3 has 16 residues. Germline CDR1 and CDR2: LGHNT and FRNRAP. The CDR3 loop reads CASGLAGTSPTGELFF.

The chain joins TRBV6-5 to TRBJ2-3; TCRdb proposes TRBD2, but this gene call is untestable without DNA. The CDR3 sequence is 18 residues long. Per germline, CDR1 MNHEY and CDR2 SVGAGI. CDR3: CASSRTSGSLPHTDTQYF.

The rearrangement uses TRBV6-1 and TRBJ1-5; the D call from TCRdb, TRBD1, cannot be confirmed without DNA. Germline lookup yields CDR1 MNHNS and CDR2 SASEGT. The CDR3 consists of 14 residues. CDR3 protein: CASSKGSQGEPQHF.

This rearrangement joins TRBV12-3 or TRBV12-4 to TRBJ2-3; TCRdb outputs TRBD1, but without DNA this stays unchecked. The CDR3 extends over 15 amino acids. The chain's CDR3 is CASRKGPGIADTQYF.

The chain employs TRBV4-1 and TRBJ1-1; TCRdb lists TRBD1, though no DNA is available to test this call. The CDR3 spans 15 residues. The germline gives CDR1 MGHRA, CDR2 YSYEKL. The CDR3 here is CASNLIGGANTEAFF.

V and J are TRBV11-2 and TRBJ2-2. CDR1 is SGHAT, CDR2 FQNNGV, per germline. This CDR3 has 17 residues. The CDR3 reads CASSLDRGVFNTGELFF. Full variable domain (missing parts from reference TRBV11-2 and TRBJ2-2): EAGVAQSPRYKIIEKRQSVAFWCNPISGHATLYWYQQILGQGPKLLIQFQNNGVVDDSQLPKDRFSAERLKGVDSTLKIQPAKLEDSAVYLCASSLDRGVFNTGELFFGEGSRLTVL.

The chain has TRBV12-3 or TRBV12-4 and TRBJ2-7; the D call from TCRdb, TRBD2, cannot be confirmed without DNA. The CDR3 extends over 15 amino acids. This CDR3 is CASSLRSGSVGEQYF.

The CDR3 reads CASMRNSGANVLTF. V usage is TRBV4-1 and J usage is TRBJ2-6. The CDR3 extends over 14 amino acids. Germline loops: CDR1 MGHRA, CDR2 YSYEKL.